The TCR beta chain under discussion was sequenced for a study of liver allograft versus peripheral blood T cells. Study information: Transplanted-liver T cell receptor repertoires were compared with recipients' peripheral blood repertoires. Study results and caveats: Liver allografts reportedly held T cell receptor repertoires unlike those in peripheral blood.

Regarding this clonotype: The antigen is undetermined.

TCRdb called the reads again in MiXCR, with one record for every CDR3 protein. The sample records about 7,900 distinct CDR3 sequences, under 20% being singletons. CDR3 length equals 12 residues. Trimming stripped 2 bases from V and 5 bases from J, with 5 bases between. Germline V lookup: CDR1 MNHNY, CDR2 SVGAGI (reference sequence). This TCR was recovered from a human patient who had a liver transplant. Some T cells may trace back to the graft donor. This sequence joins TRBV6-6 and TRBJ2-3; D is undetermined. CDR3 sequence (DNA): TGTGCCAGCAGTTACGGGATAGATACGCAGTATTTT. It codes for CASSYGIDTQYF.